Reported below is one T cell receptor (beta chain). Its antigen is not identified. The data belong to a study of cytomegalovirus exposure and HLA in healthy donors. V shed 3 bases, J shed 5 bases, and the junction held 6 bases outside the gene matches. The V gene's germline CDR1 is SEHNR and CDR2 FQNEAQ (reference sequence). The CDR3 covers 14 residues. Study-wide findings and caveats: Most TCR sequences were seen very rarely across donors, but some public TCRs occurred in many. CMV serostatus was the sole immune exposure data available. According to an earlier analysis, most TCR beta V segments yielded productive rearrangements about 87% or about 30% of the time. Presence/absence analyses treated sequencing depth as roughly uniform across donors.

60 Vbeta and 13 Jbeta primers were used in PCR. The method was immunoSEQ multiplex PCR; TCRdb's version includes in-frame clones alone and lacks a portion of them. The sample consists of more than 80,000 clones, under 85% of them appearing once. This TCR came from a female donor in good health and CMV-seropositive. Sequenced sample: PBMCs. J is TRBJ1-1 and V is TRBV7-9; the match to TRBD1 covers 7 bases. The CDR3 DNA sequence: TGTGCCAGCAGCTTGAGGGGGCTGGGGACTGAAGCTTTCTTT. As protein: CASSLRGLGTEAFF.